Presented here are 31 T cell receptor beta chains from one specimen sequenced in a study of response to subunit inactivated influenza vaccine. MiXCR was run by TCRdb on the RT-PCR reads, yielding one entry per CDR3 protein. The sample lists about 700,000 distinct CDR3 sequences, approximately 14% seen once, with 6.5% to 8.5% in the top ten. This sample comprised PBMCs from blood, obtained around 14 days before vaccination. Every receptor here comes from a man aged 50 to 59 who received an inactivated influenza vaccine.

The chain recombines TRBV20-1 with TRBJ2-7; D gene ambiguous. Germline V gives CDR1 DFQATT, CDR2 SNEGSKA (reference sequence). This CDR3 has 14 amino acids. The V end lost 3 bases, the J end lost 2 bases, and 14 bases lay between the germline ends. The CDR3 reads CSASIQSGPYEQYF. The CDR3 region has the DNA TGCAGTGCTAGTATTCAGTCAGGACCCTACGAGCAGTACTTC.

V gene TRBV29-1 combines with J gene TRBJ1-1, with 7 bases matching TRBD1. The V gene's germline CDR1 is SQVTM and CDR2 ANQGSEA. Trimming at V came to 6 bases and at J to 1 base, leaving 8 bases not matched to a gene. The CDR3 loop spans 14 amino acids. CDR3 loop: CSVKSGTENTEAFF. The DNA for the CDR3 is TGCAGCGTCAAGTCCGGGACAGAGAACACTGAAGCTTTCTTT.

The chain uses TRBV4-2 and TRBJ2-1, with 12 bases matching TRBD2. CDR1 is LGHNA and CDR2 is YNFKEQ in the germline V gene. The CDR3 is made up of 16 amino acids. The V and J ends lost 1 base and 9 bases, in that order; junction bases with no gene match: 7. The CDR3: CASSQGGLAGYGEQFF. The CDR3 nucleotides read TGTGCCAGCAGCCAAGGGGGACTAGCGGGTTATGGTGAGCAGTTCTTC.

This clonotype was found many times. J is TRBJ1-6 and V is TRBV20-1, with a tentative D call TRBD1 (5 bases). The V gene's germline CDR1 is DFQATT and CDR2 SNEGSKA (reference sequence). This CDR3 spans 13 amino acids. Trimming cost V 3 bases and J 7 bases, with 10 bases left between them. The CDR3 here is CSARGLSNSPLHF. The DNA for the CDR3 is TGCAGTGCTAGGGGACTTTCGAATTCACCCCTCCACTTT.

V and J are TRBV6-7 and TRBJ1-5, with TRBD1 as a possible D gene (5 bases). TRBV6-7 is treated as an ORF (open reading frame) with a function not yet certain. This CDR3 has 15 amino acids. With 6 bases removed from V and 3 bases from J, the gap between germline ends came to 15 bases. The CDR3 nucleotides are TGTGCCAGCAGAGCCAGGGTTAGGCCCAATCAGCCCCAGCATTTT. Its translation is CASRARVRPNQPQHF.

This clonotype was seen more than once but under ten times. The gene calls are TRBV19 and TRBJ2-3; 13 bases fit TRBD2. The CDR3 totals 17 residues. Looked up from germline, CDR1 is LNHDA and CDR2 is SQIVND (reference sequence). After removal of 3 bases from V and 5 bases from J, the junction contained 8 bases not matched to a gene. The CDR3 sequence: CASSIPTSGGAGDTQYF. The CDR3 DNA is TGTGCCAGTAGTATCCCTACTAGCGGGGGGGCCGGAGATACGCAGTATTTT.

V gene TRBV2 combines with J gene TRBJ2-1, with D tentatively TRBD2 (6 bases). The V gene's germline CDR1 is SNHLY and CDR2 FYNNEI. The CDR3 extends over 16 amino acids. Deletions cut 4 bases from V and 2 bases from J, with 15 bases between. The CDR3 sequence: CASSGAAGLPYNEQFF. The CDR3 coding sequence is TGTGCCAGCAGTGGGGCGGCGGGGTTACCCTACAATGAGCAGTTCTTC. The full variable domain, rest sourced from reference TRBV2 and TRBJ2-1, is EPEVTQTPSHQVTQMGQEVILRCVPISNHLYFYWYRQILGQKVEFLVSFYNNEISEKSEIFDDQFSVERPDGSNFTLKIRSTKLEDSAMYFCASSGAAGLPYNEQFFGPGTRLTVL.

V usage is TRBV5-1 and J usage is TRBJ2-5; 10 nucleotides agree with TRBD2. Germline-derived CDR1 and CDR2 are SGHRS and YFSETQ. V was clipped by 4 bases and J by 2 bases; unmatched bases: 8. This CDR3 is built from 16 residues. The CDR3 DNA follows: TGCGCCAGCAGCATAAGGACTAGCGGAACACAAGAGACCCAGTACTTC. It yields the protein CASSIRTSGTQETQYF.

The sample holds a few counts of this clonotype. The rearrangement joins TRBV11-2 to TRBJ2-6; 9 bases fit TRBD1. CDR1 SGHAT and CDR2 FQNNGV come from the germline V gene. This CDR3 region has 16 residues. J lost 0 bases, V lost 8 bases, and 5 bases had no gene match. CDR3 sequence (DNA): TGTGCCAGCCGATCGACAGGGGGCTCTGGGGCCAACGTCCTGACTTTC. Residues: CASRSTGGSGANVLTF.

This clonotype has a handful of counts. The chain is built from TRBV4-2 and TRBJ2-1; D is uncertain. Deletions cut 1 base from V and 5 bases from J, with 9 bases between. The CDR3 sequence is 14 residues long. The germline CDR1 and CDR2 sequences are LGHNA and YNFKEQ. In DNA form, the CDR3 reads TGTGCCAGCAGCCAAGTCTACTCAAACAATGAGCAGTTCTTC. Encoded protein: CASSQVYSNNEQFF.

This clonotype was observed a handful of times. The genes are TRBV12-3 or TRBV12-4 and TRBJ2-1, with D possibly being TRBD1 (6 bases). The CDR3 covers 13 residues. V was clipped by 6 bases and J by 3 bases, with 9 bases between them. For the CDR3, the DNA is TGTGCCAGCAGCTGGACAGACTACAATGAGCAGTTCTTC. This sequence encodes CASSWTDYNEQFF.

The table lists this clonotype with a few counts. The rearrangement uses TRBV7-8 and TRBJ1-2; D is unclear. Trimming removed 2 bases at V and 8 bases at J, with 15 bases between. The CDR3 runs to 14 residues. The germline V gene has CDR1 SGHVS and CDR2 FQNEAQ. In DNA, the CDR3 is TGTGCCAGCAGCTTACTTGCGGCCCCTCGAGGCTACACCTTC. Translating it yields CASSLLAAPRGYTF.

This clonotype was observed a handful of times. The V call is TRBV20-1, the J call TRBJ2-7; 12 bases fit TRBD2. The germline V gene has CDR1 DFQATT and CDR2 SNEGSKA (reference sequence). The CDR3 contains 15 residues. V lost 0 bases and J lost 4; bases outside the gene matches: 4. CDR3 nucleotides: TGCAGTGCTAGAGACACTAGCGGGGGGCTATACGAGCAGTACTTC. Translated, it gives CSARDTSGGLYEQYF.

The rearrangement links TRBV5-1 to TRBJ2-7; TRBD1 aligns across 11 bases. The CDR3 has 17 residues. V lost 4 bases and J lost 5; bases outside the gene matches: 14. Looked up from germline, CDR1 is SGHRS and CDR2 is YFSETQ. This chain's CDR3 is CASSLVPGDRGSDEQYF. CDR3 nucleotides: TGCGCCAGCAGCCTGGTTCCCGGGGACAGGGGGAGCGACGAGCAGTACTTC.

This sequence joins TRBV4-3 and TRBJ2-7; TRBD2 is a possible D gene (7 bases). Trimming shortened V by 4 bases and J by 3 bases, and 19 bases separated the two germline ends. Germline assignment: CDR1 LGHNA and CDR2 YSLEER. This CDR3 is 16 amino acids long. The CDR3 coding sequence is TGCGCCAGCAGCCCTCTCGGTCGGGGGGCTATCTACGAGCAGTACTTC. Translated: CASSPLGRGAIYEQYF.

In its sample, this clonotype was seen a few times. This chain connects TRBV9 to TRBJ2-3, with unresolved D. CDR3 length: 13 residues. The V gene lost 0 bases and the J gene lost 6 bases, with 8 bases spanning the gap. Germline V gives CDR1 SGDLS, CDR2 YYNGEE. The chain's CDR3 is CASSVAHGDTQYF. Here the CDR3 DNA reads TGTGCCAGCAGCGTAGCACACGGGGATACGCAGTATTTT.

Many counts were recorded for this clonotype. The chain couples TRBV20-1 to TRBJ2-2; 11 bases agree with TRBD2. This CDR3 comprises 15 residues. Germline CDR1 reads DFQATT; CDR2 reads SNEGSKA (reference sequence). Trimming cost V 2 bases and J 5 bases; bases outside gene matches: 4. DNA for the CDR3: TGCAGTGCTAGACGATCTAGCGGGGGGACCGGGGAGCTGTTTTTT. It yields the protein CSARRSSGGTGELFF.

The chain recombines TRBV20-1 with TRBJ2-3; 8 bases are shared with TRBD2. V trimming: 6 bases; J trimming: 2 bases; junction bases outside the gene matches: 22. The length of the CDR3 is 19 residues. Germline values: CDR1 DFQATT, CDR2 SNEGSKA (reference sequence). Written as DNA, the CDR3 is TGCAGTGCCCAGAGTTCAGTTATTGGCGGGGGGAAAGACACAGATACGCAGTATTTT. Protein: CSAQSSVIGGGKDTDTQYF.

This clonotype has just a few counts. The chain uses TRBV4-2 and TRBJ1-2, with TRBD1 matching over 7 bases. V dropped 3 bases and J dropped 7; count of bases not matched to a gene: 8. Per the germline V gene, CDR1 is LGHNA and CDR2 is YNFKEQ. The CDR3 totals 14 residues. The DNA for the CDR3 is TGTGCCAGCAGCCACCCAGGGGGACAGCGTGGCTACACCTTC. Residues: CASSHPGGQRGYTF.

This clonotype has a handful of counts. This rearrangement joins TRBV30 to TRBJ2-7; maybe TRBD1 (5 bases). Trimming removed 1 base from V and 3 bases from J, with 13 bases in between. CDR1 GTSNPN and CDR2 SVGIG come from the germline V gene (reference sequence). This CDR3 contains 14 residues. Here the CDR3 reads CAWSDGRVSYEQYF. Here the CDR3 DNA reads TGTGCCTGGAGTGATGGCAGGGTAAGCTACGAGCAGTACTTC.

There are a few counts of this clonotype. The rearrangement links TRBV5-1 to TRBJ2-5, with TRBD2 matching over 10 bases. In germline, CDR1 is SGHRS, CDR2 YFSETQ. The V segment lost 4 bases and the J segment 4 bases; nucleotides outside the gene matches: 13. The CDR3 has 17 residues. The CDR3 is CASSPSTSGRAGETQYF. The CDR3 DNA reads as TGCGCCAGCAGCCCATCCACGAGCGGGAGGGCCGGAGAGACCCAGTACTTC.

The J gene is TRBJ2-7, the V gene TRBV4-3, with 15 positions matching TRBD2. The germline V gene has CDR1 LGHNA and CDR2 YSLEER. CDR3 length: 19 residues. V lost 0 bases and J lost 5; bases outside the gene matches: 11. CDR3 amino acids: CASSQDPWRTSGRGHEQYF. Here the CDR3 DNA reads TGCGCCAGCAGCCAAGATCCTTGGAGGACTAGCGGGAGGGGCCACGAGCAGTACTTC.

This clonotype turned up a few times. For the CDR3, the DNA is TGTGCCAGCAGTTTAGAATCTTTGGAATACAATGAGCAGTTCTTC. It yields the protein CASSLESLEYNEQFF. This sequence joins TRBV28 and TRBJ2-1; D gene ambiguous. V gave up 2 bases and J gave up 4 bases, with 12 bases separating them. The germline V gene has CDR1 MDHEN and CDR2 SYDVKM. This CDR3 region has 15 residues.

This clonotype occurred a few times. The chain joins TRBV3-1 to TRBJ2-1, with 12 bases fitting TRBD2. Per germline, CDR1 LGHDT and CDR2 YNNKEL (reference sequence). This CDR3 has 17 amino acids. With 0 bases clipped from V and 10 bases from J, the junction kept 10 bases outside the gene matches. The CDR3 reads CASSQDRASGGAGEQFF. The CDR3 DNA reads TGTGCCAGCAGCCAAGACCGTGCTAGCGGGGGGGCCGGGGAGCAGTTCTTC.

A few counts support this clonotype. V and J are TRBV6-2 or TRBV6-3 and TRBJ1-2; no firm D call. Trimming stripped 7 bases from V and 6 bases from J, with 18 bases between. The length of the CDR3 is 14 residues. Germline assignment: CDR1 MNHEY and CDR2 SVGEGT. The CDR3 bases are TGTGCCAGCAACCTACTCGCCGGGTTTGATGGCTACACCTTC. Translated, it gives CASNLLAGFDGYTF.

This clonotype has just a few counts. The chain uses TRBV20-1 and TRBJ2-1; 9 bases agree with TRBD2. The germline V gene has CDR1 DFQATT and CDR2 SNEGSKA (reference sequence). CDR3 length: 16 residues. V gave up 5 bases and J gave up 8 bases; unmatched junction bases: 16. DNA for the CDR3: TGCAGTGCTCCCAGAGGGGCGGGAGGGCCTCTCTATGAGCAGTTCTTC. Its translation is CSAPRGAGGPLYEQFF.

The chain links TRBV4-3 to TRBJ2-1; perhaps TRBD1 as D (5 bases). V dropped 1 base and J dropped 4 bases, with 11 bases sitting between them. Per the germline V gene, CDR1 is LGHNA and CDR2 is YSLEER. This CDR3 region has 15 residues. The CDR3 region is CASSQARQKYNEQFF. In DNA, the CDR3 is TGCGCCAGCAGCCAAGCGAGACAGAAATACAATGAGCAGTTCTTC.

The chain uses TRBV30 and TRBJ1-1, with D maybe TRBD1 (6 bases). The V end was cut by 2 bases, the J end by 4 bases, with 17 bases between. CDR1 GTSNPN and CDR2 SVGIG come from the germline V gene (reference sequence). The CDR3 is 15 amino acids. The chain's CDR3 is CAWSRGGGGVTEAFF. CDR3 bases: TGTGCCTGGAGTCGGGGTGGGGGCGGTGTCACTGAAGCTTTCTTT.

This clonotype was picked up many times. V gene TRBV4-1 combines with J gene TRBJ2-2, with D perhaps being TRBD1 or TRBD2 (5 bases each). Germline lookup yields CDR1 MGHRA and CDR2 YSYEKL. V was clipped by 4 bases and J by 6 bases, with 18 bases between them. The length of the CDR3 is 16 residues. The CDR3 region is CASSRWQERGAGELFF. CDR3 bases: TGCGCCAGCAGCCGTTGGCAGGAGAGGGGAGCCGGGGAGCTGTTTTTT.

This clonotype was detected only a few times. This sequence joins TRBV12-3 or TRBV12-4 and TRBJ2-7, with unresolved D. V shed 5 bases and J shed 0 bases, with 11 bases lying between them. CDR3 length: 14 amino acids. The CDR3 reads CASSDRLLSYEQYF. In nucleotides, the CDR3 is TGTGCCAGCAGTGACCGGCTCCTCTCCTACGAGCAGTACTTC.

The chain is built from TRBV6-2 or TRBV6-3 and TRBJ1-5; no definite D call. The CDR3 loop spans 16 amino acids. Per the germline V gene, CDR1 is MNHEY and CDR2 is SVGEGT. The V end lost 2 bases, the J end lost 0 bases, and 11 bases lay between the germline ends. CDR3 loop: CASSYGSQRSNQPQHF. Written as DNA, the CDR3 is TGTGCCAGCAGTTACGGTAGCCAGCGTAGCAATCAGCCCCAGCATTTT.